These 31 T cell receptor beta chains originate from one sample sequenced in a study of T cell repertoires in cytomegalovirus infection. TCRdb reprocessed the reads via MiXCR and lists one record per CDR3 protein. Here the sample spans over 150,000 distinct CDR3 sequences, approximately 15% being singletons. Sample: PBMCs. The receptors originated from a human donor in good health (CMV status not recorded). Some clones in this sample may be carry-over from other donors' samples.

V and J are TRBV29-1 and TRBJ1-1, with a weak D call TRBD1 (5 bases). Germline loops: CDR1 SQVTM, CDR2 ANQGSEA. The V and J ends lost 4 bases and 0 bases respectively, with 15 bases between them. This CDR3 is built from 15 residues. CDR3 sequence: CSVASSGTLNTEAFF. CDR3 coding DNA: TGCAGCGTTGCGTCATCCGGGACGTTGAACACTGAAGCTTTCTTT.

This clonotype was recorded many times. CDR3 in DNA: TGTGCCAGCAGTTTTAGCGGGAGCCGACGCACAGATACGCAGTATTTT. The encoded protein is CASSFSGSRRTDTQYF. The chain recombines TRBV7-8 with TRBJ2-3; 9 bases match TRBD2. The CDR3 runs to 16 residues. The V and J ends lost 6 bases and 1 base, in that order; junction bases with no gene match: 8. Per the germline V gene, CDR1 is SGHVS and CDR2 is FQNEAQ.

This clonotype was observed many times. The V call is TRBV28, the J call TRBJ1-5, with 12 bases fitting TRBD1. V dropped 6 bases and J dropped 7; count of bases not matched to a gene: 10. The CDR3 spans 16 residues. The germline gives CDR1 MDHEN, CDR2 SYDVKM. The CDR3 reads CASRSRGQGARQPQHF. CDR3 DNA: TGTGCCAGCAGGTCTAGGGGACAGGGGGCACGGCAGCCCCAGCATTTT. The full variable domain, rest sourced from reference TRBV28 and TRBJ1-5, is DVKVTQSSRYLVKRTGEKVFLECVQDMDHENMFWYRQDPGLGLRLIYFSYDVKMKEKGDIPEGYSVSREKKERFSLILESASTNQTSMYLCASRSRGQGARQPQHFGDGTRLSIL.

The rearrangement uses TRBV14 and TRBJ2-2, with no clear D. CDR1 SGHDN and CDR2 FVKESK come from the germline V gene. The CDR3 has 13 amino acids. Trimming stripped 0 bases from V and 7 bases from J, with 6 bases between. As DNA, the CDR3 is TGTGCCAGCAGCCAAGAAAGGGTCGGGGAGCTGTTTTTT. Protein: CASSQERVGELFF.

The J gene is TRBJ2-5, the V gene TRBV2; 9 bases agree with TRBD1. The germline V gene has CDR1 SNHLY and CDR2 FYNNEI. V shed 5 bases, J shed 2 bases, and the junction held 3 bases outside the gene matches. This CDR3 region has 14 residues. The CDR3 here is CASSWTGAQETQYF. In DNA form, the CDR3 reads TGTGCCAGCAGTTGGACAGGGGCACAAGAGACCCAGTACTTC.

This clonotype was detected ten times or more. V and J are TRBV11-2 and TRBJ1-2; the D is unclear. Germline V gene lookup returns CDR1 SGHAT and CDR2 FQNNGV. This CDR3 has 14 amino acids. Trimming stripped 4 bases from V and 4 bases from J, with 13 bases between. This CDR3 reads CASSSPGRGYGYTF. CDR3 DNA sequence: TGTGCCAGCAGCTCCCCCGGGCGAGGCTATGGCTACACCTTC.

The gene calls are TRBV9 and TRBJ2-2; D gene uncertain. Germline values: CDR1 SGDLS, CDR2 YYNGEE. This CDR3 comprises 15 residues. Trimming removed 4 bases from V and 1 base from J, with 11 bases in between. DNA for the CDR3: TGTGCCAGCAGCCCATTGACACTGAACACCGGGGAGCTGTTTTTT. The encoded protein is CASSPLTLNTGELFF.

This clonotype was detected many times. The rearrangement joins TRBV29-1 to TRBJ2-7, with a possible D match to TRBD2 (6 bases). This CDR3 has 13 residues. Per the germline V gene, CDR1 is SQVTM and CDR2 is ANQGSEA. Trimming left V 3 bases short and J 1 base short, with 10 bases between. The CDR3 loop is CSVDGGTSYEQYF. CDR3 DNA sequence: TGCAGCGTTGATGGAGGGACTTCCTACGAGCAGTACTTC.

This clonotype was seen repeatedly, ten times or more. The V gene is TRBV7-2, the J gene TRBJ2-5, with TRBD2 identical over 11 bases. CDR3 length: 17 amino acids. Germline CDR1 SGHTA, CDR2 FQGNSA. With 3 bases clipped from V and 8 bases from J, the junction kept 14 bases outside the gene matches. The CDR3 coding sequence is TGTGCCAGCAGCTTGGGGGGGCTGACTAGCGGGAAGAGAACCCAGTACTTC. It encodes CASSLGGLTSGKRTQYF.

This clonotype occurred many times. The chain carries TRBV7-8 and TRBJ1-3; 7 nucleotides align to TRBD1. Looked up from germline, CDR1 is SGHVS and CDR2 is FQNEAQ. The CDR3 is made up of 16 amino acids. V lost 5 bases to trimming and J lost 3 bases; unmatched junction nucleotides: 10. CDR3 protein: CASSPRTGLGGNTIYF. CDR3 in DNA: TGTGCCAGCAGCCCCCGGACAGGACTCGGTGGAAACACCATATATTTT.

This chain's CDR3 is CSARVTRGVGQETQYF. Written as DNA, the CDR3 is TGCAGTGCTAGGGTTACCAGGGGAGTGGGCCAAGAGACCCAGTACTTC. The chain uses TRBV20-1 and TRBJ2-5; tentatively, D is TRBD1 (6 bases). Trimming took 3 bases from V and 1 from J, leaving 18 bases between them. The CDR3 contains 16 residues. CDR1 and CDR2 from the germline V gene are DFQATT and SNEGSKA (reference sequence).

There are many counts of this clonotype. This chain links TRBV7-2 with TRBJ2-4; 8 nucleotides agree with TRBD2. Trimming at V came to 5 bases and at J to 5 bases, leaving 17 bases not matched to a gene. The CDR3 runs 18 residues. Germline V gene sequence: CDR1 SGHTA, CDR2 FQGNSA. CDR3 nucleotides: TGTGCCAGCAGCCCCCGCGTTGGGGGAGCGGGAGAAGAAAACATTCAGTACTTC. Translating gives CASSPRVGGAGEENIQYF.

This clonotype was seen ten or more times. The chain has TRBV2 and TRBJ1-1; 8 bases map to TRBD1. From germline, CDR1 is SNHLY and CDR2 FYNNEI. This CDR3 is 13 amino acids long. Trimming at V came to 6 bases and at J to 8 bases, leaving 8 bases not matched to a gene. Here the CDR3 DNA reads TGTGCCAGCAGCGGACAGGGAGGAAGAGAAGCTTTCTTT. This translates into CASSGQGGREAFF.

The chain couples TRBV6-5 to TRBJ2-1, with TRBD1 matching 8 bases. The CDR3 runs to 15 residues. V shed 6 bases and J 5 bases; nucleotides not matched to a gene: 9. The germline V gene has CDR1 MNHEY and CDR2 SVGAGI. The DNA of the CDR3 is TGTGCCAGCAGGTTGACAGGGGTCCTTCACAATGAGCAGTTCTTC. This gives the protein CASRLTGVLHNEQFF.

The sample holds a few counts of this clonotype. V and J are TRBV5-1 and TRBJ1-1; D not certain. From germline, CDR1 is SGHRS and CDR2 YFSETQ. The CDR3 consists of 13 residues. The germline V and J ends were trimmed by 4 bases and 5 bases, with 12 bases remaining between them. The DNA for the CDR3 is TGCGCCAGCAGCCTGAGGTATGGGACTGAAGCTTTCTTT. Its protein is CASSLRYGTEAFF. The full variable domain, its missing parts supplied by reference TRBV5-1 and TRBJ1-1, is KAGVTQTPRYLIKTRGQQVTLSCSPISGHRSVSWYQQTPGQGLQFLFEYFSETQRNKGNFPGRFSGRQFSNSRSEMNVSTLELGDSALYLCASSLRYGTEAFFGQGTRLTVV.

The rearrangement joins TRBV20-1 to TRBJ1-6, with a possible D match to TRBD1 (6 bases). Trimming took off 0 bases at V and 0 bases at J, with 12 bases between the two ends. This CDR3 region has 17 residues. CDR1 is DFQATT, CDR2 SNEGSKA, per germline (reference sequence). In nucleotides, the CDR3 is TGCAGTGCTAGAGATGTTGGCAGGGGCTCCTATAATTCACCCCTCCACTTT. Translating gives CSARDVGRGSYNSPLHF.

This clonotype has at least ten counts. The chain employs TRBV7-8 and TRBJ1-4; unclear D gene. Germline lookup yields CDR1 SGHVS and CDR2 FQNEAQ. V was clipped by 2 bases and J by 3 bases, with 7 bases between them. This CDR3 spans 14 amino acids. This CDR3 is CASSLSDSNEKLFF. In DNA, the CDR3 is TGTGCCAGCAGCTTATCGGACTCTAATGAAAAACTGTTTTTT.

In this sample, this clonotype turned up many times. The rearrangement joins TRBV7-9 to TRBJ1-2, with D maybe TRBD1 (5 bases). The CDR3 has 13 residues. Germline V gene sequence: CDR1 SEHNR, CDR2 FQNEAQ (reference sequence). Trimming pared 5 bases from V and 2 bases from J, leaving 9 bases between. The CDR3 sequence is CASSRDHNYGYTF. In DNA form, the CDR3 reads TGTGCCAGCAGCCGGGACCACAACTATGGCTACACCTTC.

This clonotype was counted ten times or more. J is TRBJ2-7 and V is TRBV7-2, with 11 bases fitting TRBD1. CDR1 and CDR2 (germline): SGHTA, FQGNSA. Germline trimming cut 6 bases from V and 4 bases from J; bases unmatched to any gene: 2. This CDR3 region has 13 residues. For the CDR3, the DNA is TGTGCCAGCAGTTGGGACAGGGGGTACGAGCAGTACTTC. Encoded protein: CASSWDRGYEQYF.

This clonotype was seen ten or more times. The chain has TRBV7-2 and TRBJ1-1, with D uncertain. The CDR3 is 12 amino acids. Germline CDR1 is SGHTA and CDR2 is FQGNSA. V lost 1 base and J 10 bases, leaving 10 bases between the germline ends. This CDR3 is CASSLGLTLAFF. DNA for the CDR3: TGTGCCAGCAGCTTAGGCTTGACATTAGCTTTCTTT. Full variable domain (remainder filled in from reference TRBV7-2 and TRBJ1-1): GAGVSQSPSNKVTEKGKDVELRCDPISGHTALYWYRQSLGQGLEFLIYFQGNSAPDKSGLPSDRFSAERTGGSVSTLTIQRTQQEDSAVYLCASSLGLTLAFFGQGTRLTVV.

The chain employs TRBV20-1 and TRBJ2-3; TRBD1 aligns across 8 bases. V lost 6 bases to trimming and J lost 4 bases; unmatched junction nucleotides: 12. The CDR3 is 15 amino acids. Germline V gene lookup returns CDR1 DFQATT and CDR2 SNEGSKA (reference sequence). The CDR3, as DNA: TGCAGTGCGAACACCAGGGGGCTAAGTTCAGATACGCAGTATTTT. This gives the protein CSANTRGLSSDTQYF.

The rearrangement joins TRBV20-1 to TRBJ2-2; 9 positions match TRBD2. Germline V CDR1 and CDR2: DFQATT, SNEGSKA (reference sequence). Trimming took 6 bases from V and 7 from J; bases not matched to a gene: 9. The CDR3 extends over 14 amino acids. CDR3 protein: CSAPGLAGVGELFF. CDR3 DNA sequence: TGCAGTGCCCCGGGACTAGCAGGGGTCGGGGAGCTGTTTTTT.

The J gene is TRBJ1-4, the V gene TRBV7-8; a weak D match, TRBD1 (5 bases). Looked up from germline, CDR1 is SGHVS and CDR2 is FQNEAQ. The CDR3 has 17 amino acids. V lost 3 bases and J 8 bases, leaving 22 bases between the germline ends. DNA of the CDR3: TGTGCCAGCAGCTTTTATAGCGGGCGGGACTCAAGGGAAAAACTGTTTTTT. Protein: CASSFYSGRDSREKLFF.

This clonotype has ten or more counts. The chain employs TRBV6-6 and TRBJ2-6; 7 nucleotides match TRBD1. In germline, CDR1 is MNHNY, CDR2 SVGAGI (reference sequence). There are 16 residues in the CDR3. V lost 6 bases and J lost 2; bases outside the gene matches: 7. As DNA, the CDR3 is TGTGCCAGCAGGGGTGACAGGGCCCCTGGGGCCAACGTCCTGACTTTC. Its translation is CASRGDRAPGANVLTF.

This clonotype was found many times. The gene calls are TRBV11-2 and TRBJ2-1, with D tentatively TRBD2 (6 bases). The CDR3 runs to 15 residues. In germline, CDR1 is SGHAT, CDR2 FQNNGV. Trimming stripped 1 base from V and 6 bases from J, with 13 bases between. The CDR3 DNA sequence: TGTGCCAGCAGCTTAGGGGGGGTAGCCCCCAATGAGCAGTTCTTC. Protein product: CASSLGGVAPNEQFF.

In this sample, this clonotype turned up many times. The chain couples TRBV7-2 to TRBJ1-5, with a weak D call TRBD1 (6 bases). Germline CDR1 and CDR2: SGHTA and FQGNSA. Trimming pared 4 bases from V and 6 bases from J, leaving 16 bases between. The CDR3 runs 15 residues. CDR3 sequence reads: CASSSFTGLGQPQHF. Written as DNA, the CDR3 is TGTGCCAGCAGCTCGTTTACAGGGCTCGGTCAGCCCCAGCATTTT.

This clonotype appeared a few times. CDR3: CASSLPGTSVNEQYF. The CDR3 DNA reads as TGTGCCAGCAGCCTTCCCGGGACTAGCGTAAACGAGCAGTACTTC. The chain is built from TRBV7-9 and TRBJ2-7, with 10 bases aligning to TRBD2. Per germline, CDR1 SEHNR and CDR2 FQNEAQ (reference sequence). The CDR3 runs to 15 residues. The V segment lost 5 bases and the J segment 5 bases; nucleotides outside the gene matches: 9.

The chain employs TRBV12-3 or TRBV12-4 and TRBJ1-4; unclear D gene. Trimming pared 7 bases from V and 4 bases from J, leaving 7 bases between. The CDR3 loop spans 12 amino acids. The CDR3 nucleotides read TGTGCCAGCAAGGGCCTTAATGAAAAACTGTTTTTT. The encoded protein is CASKGLNEKLFF.

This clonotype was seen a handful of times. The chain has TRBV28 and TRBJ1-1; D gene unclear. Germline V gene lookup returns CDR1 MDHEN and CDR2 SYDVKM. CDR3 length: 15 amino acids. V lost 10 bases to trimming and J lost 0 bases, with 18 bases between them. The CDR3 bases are TGTGCCAACAACTTGGGCCCAATGATGAACACTGAAGCTTTCTTT. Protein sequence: CANNLGPMMNTEAFF. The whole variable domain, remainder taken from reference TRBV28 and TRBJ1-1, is DVKVTQSSRYLVKRTGEKVFLECVQDMDHENMFWYRQDPGLGLRLIYFSYDVKMKEKGDIPEGYSVSREKKERFSLILESASTNQTSMYLCANNLGPMMNTEAFFGQGTRLTVV.

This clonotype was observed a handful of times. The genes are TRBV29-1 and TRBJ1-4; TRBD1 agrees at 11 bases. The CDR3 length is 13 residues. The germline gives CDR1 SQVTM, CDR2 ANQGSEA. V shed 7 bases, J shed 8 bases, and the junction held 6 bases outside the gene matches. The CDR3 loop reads CSAGQGDREKLFF. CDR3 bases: TGCAGCGCGGGACAGGGGGATAGAGAAAAACTGTTTTTT.

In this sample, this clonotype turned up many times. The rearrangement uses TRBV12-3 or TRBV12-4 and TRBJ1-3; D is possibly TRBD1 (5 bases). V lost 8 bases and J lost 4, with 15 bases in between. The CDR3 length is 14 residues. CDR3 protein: CASDGGGFGNTIYF. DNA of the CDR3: TGTGCCAGCGATGGGGGTGGTTTCGGAAACACCATATATTTT.